This TCR beta chain is from a study of blood T cells in healthy people across ages. This clonotype was seen a handful of times. Next came a second PCR, run for roughly 6 to 11 cycles, which used a sample-barcoded 5' primer along with a J-beta primer mix. Through a template-switch adaptor with 12 random nucleotides, each cDNA molecule received a tag. TCRdb re-analysed the 5' RACE reads in MiXCR, keeping a single row per CDR3 protein. The sample has hundreds of thousands of distinct CDR3 sequences; roughly three fifths are singletons. Material for sequencing was blood. This TCR was sampled from a man aged 35 to 55 in good health.

This CDR3 is CANRREDTQYF. Here the CDR3 DNA reads TGTGCCAACCGGCGGGAGGATACGCAGTATTTT. The chain couples TRBV10-3 to TRBJ2-3, with 7 bases matching TRBD2. The CDR3 contains 11 residues. Germline V gene lookup returns CDR1 ENHRY and CDR2 SYGVKD. Trimming removed 10 bases from V and 6 bases from J; junction bases left unmatched: 4.